This T cell receptor (beta chain) was profiled in a study of T-cell reconstitution after alpha-beta-depleted transplantation in children. Library preparation (for TCRbeta) was performed with unique molecular identifiers. TCRdb re-called the PCR reads with MiXCR, one entry per CDR3 protein. The sample includes a few hundred thousand distinct CDR3 sequences, 13% of them seen just once. In this sample, this clonotype turned up a few times. This CDR3 is built from 15 residues. V was pared by 1 base and J by 3 bases, with 9 bases between. Germline values: CDR1 LGHDT, CDR2 YNNKEL (reference sequence). The sequencing used PBMCs, mostly from graft donor cells, collected 360 days after TCRalphabeta/CD19-depleted stem cell transplant. The sequence was obtained from a male patient younger than 18 who had a stem cell transplant for acute myeloid leukemia, so the T cells may come from the graft donor. The V and J genes are TRBV3-1 and TRBJ1-4; the D gene is possibly TRBD1 (6 bases). For the CDR3, the DNA is TGTGCCAGCAGCCAAGCAGGGGAGGCTAATGAAAAACTGTTTTTT. It codes for CASSQAGEANEKLFF.